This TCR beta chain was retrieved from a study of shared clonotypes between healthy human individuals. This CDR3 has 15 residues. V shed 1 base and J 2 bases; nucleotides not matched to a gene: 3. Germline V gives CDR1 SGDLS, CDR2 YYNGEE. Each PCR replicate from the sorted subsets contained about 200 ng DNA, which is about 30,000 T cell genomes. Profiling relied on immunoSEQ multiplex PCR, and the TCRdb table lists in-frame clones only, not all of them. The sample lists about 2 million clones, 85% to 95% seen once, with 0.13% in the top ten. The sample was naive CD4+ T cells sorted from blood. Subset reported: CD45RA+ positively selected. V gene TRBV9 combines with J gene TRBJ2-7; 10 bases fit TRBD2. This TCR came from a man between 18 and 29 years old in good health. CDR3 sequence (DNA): TGTGCCAGCAGCGTACTAGCGGGAGACGCCTACGAGCAGTACTTC. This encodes CASSVLAGDAYEQYF.